This T cell receptor beta chain derives from a study of shared clonotypes between healthy human individuals. CDR3 length: 16 amino acids. Germline lookup yields CDR1 SGHKS and CDR2 YYEKEE (reference sequence). Data came from immunoSEQ multiplex PCR; TCRdb stores just in-frame clones and leaves some out. The repertoire holds roughly 530,000 clones, roughly 95% seen once, with 0.055% to 0.075% in the top ten. The source material was naive CD4+ T cells sorted from blood. Subset defined: CD45RA+ positively selected. This clonotype originated in a woman in her 30s in good health. The rearrangement joins TRBV5-5 to TRBJ2-5; either TRBD1 or TRBD2 may fit D (5 bases each). The end of the DNA is better explained by TRBJ2-7, so the J call may be wrong. The DNA for the CDR3 is TGTGCCAGCAGCCCCAATCGGGGCTCAGGCTCCTACGAGCAGTACTTC. Its translation: CASSPNRGSGSYEQYF.